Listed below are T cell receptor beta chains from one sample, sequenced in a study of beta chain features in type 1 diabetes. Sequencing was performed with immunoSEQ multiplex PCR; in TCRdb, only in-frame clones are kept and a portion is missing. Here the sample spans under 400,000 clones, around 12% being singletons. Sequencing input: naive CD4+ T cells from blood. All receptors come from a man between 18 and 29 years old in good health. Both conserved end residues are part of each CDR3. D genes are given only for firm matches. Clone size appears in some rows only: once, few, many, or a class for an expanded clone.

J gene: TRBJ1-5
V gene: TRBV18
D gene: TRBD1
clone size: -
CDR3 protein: CAREQGAHDQPQHF
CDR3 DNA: TGTGCCAGGGAACAGGGGGCTCATGATCAGCCCCAGCATTTT

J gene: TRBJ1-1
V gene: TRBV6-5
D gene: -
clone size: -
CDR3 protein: CASSWGQMNTEAFF
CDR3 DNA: TGTGCCAGCAGTTGGGGACAAATGAACACTGAAGCTTTCTTT

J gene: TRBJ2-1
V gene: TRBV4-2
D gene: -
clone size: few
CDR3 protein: CASSQGAGQTNEQFF
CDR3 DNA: TGTGCCAGCAGCCAAGGGGCAGGACAGACCAATGAGCAGTTCTTC

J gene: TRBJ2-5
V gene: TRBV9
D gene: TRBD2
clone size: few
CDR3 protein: CASSPRLAGRQTQYF
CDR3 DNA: TGTGCCAGCAGCCCTCGACTAGCGGGAAGGCAGACCCAGTACTTC

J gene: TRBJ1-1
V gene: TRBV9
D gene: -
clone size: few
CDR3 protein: CASSVASSYTEAFF
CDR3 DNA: TGTGCCAGCAGCGTAGCTTCTTCGTACACTGAAGCTTTCTTT

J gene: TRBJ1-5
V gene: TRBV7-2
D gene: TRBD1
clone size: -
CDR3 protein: CASSIGTGGRPQHF
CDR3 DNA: TGTGCCAGCAGCATAGGGACAGGGGGTCGGCCCCAGCATTTT

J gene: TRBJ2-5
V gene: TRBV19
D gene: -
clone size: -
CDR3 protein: CASSIDRGSETQYF
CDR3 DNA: TGTGCCAGTAGTATAGATCGAGGGTCCGAGACCCAGTACTTC

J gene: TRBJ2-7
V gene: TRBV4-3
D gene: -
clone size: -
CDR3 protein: CASSQDWVRDIINEQYF
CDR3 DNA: TGCGCCAGCAGCCAAGATTGGGTCAGGGACATTATCAACGAGCAGTACTTC

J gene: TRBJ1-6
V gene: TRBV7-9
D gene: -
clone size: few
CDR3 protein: CASSEDTGNHRPLHF
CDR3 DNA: TGTGCCAGCAGCGAGGATACCGGCAATCACCGACCCCTCCACTTT

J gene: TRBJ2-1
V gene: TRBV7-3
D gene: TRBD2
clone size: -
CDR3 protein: CASSSRLAGGNDEQFF
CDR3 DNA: TGTGCCAGCAGCTCCCGACTAGCGGGGGGAAATGATGAGCAGTTCTTC

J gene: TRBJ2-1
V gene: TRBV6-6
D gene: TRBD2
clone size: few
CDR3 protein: CASRQGLAGGEFF
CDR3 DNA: TGTGCCAGCAGACAAGGACTAGCGGGAGGGGAGTTCTTC

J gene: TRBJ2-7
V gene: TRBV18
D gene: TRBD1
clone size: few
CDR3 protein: CASSPPGQGAHEQYF
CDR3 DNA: TGTGCCAGCTCACCACCGGGCCAGGGGGCACACGAGCAGTACTTC

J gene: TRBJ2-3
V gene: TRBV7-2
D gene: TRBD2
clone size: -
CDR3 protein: CASSLGLAGRDTQYF
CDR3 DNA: TGTGCCAGCAGCTTAGGACTAGCGGGGCGAGATACGCAGTATTTT

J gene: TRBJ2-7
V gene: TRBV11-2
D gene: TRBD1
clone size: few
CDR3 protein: CASSLDRRLSYEQYF
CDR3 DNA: TGTGCCAGCAGCTTGGACAGGCGGCTCTCCTACGAGCAGTACTTC

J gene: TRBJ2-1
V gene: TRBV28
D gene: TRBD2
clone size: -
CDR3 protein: CASSPGGAGGLDEQFF
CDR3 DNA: TGTGCCAGCAGTCCAGGAGGGGCGGGAGGGTTAGATGAGCAGTTCTTC

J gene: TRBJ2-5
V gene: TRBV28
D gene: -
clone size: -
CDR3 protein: CASSFSGWRKETQYF
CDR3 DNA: TGTGCCAGCAGTTTCTCTGGCTGGCGGAAGGAGACCCAGTACTTC

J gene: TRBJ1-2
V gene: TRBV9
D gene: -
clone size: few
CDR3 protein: CASSAGVSRGYTF
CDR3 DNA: TGTGCCAGCAGCGCGGGGGTCTCGAGGGGCTACACCTTC

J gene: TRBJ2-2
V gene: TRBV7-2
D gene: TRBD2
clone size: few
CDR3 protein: CASSPRAGGDTGELFF
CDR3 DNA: TGTGCCAGCAGCCCCAGGGCGGGGGGTGACACCGGGGAGCTGTTTTTT

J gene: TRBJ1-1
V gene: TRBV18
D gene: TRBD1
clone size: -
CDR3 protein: CASSPGTGETEAFF
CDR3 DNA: TGTGCCAGCTCGCCCGGGACAGGGGAAACTGAAGCTTTCTTT

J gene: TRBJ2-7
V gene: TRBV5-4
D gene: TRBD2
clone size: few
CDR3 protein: CASSSGLATSSYEQYF
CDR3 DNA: TGTGCCAGCAGCTCCGGACTAGCGACAAGCTCCTACGAGCAGTACTTC

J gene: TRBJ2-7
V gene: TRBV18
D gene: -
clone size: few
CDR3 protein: CASSPRPSTREQYF
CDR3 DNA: TGTGCCAGCTCACCCCGGCCCTCCACGAGGGAGCAGTACTTC

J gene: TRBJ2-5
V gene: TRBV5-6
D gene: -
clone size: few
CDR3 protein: CASSLVAQETQYF
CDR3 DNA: TGTGCCAGCAGCTTGGTGGCACAAGAGACCCAGTACTTC